This TCR beta chain was obtained from a study of blood T cell repertoires in COVID-19. The wider study: Spain, Italy and the United States supplied samples that represented acute and convalescent COVID-19.

In germline, CDR1 is SGHRS, CDR2 YFSETQ. The CDR3 is 15 residues long. Trimming cost V 0 bases and J 4 bases; bases outside gene matches: 6. Libraries were prepared by immunoSEQ multiplex PCR; TCRdb keeps only in-frame clonotypes and omits some of them. The table has approximately 290,000 clones, roughly 90% seen once. Everyone who took part was roughly 18 to 90 years old, and they came from about 23 US areas. Assignments of participants to cohorts depended upon their own reported clinical history. The V call is TRBV5-1, the J call TRBJ1-1; 7 positions match TRBD1. Sequencing input: PBMCs or T cells enriched from blood (not recorded which). The TCR originated in a woman in her twenties or thirties who had recovered from COVID-19. The CDR3 DNA reads TGCGCCAGCAGCTTGGGTCTGGCAGGGGGCACTGAAGCTTTCTTT. Translated: CASSLGLAGGTEAFF.